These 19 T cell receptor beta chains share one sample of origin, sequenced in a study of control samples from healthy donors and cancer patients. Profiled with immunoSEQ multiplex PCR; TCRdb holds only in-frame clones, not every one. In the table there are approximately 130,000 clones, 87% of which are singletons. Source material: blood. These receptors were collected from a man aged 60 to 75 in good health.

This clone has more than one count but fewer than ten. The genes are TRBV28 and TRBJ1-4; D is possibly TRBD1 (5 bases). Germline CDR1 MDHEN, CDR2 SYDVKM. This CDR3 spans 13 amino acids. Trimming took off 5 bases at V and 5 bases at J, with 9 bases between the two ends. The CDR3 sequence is CASSDRINEKLFF. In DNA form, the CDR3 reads TGTGCCAGCAGTGACAGAATAAATGAAAAACTGTTTTTT.

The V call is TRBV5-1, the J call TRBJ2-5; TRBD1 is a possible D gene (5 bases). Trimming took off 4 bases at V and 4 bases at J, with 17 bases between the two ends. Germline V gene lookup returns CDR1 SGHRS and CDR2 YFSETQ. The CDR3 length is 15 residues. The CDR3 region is CASSGPQGRTETQYF. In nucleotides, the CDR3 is TGCGCCAGCAGCGGACCTCAGGGCCGCACAGAGACCCAGTACTTC.

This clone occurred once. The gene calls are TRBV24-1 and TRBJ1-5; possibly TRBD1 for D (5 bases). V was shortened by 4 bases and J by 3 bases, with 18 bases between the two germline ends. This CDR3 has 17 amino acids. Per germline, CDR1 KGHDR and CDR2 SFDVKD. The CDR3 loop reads CATSEVERDGPNQPQHF. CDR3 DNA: TGTGCCACCAGTGAGGTAGAGCGGGACGGACCCAATCAGCCCCAGCATTTT.

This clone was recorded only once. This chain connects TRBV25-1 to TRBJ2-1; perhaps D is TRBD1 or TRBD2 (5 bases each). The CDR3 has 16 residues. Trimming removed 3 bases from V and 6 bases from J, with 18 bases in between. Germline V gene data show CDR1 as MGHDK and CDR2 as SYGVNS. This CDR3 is CASSDRTGLGSNEQFF. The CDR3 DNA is TGTGCCAGCAGTGATCGGACGGGGCTGGGGAGCAATGAGCAGTTCTTC.

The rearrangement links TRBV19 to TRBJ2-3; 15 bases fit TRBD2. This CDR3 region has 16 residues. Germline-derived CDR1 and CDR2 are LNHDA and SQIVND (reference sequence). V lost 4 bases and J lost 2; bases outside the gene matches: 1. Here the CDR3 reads CASSRTSGGDTDTQYF. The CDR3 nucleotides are TGTGCCAGTAGTAGGACTAGCGGGGGGGACACAGATACGCAGTATTTT.

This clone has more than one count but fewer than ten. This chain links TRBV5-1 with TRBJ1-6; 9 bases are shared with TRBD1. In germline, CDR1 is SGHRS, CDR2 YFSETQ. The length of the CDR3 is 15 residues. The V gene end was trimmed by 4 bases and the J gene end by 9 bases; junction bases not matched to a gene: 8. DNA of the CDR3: TGCGCCAGCAGCCCCAGGACAGGGGCCAGTTCACCCCTCCACTTT. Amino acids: CASSPRTGASSPLHF.

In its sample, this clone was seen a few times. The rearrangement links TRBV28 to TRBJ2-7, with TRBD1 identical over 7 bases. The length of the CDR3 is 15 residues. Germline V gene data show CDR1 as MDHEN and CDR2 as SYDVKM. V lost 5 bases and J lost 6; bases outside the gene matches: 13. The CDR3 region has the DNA TGTGCCAGCAGTGCTCAGACAGGGAGTAGGGTCGAGCAGTACTTC. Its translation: CASSAQTGSRVEQYF.

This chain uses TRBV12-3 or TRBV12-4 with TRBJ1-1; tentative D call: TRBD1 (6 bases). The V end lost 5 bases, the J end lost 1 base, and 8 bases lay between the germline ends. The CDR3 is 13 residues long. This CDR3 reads CASSRQENTEAFF. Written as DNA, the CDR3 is TGTGCCAGCAGTCGACAGGAGAACACTGAAGCTTTCTTT.

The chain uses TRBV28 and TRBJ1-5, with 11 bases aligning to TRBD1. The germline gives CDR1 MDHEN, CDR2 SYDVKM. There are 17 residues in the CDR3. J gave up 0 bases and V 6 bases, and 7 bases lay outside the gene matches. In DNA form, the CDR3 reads TGTGCCAGCAGAGCCGGGACAGGGGGATATAGCAATCAGCCCCAGCATTTT. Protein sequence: CASRAGTGGYSNQPQHF.

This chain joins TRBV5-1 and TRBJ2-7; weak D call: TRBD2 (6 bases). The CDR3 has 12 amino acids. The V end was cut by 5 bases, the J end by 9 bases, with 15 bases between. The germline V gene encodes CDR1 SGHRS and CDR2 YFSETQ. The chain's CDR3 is CASSSGLETQYF. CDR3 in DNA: TGCGCCAGCAGTTCGGGACTGGAGACGCAGTACTTC.

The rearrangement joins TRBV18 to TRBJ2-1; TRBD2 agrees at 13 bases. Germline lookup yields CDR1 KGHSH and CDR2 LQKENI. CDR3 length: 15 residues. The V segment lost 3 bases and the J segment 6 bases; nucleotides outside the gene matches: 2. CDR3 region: CASSPGLAGVNEQFF. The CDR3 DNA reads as TGTGCCAGCTCACCCGGACTAGCGGGGGTCAATGAGCAGTTCTTC.

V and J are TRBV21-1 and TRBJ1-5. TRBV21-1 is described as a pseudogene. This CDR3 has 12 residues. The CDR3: CASSRENQPQHF. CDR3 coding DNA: TGTGCCAGCAGCAGGGAAAATCAGCCCCAGCATTTT.

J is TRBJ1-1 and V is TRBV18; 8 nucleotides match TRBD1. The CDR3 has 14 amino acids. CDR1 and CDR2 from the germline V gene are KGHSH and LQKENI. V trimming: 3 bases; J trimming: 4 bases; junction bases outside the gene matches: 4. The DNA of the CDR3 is TGTGCCAGCTCACCTGATACAGGGGGCACTGAAGCTTTCTTT. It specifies CASSPDTGGTEAFF.

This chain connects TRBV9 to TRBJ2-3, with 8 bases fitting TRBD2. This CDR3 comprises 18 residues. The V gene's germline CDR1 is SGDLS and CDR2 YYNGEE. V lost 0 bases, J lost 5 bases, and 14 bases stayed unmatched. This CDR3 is CASSVDFRGGTSVDTQYF. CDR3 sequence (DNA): TGTGCCAGCAGCGTAGACTTTCGAGGGGGGACTAGTGTAGATACGCAGTATTTT. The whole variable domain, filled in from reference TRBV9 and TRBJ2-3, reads DSGVTQTPKHLITATGQRVTLRCSPRSGDLSVYWYQQSLDQGLQFLIQYYNGEERAKGNILERFSAQQFPDLHSELNLSSLELGDSALYFCASSVDFRGGTSVDTQYFGPGTRLTVL.

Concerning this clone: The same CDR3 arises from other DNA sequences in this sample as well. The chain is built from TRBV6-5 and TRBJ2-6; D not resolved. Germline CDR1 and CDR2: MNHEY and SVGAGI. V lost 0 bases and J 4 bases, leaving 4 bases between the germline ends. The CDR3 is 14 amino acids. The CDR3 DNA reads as TGTGCCAGCAGTTACTCGAGAGGGGCCAACGTCCTGACTTTC. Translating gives CASSYSRGANVLTF.

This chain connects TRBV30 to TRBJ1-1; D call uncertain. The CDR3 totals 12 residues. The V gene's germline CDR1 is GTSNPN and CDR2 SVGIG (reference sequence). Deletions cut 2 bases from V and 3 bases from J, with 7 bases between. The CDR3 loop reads CAWSYGHTEAFF. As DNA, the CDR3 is TGTGCCTGGAGTTATGGGCACACTGAAGCTTTCTTT.

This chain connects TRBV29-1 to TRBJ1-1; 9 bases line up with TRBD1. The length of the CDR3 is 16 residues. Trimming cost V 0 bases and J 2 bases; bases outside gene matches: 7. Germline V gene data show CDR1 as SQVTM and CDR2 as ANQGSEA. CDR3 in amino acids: CSVEDQGTGRNTEAFF. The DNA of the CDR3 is TGCAGCGTTGAAGATCAGGGGACAGGGAGAAACACTGAAGCTTTCTTT. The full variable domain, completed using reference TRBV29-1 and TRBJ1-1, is SAVISQKPSRDICQRGTSLTIQCQVDSQVTMMFWYRQQPGQSLTLIATANQGSEATYESGFVIDKFPISRPNLTFSTLTVSNMSPEDSSIYLCSVEDQGTGRNTEAFFGQGTRLTVV.

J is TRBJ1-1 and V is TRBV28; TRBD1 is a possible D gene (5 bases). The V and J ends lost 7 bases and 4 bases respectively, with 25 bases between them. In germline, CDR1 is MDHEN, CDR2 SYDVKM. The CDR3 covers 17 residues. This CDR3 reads CASTLTPGGGIVTEAFF. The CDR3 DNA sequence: TGTGCCAGCACCCTTACGCCGGGGGGGGGAATAGTCACTGAAGCTTTCTTT.

CDR3 residues: CASSQVPSGVVDTQYF. For the CDR3, the DNA is TGCGCCAGCAGCCAAGTTCCTAGCGGGGTAGTCGATACGCAGTATTTT. V is TRBV4-1 and J is TRBJ2-3; 9 nucleotides agree with TRBD2. Losses at the gene ends were 1 base for V and 6 bases for J; bases not matched to a gene: 8. CDR3 size: 16 residues. Germline CDR1 reads MGHRA; CDR2 reads YSYEKL.